This entry is about one T cell receptor beta chain. This entry is derived from a study of OX40 agonist ivuxolimab in advanced cancers. Study summary: Males comprised around four fifths of the group, whose mean age was approximately 62 years (range roughly 20 to 90).

The CDR3 consists of 15 residues. V was cut by 4 bases and J by 2 bases, with 15 bases left in between. Germline CDR1 is MDHEN and CDR2 is SYDVKM. Sequenced by immunoSEQ multiplex PCR; TCRdb stores in-frame clones only, minus some. The sample lists about 21,000 clones, 65% to 85% seen once, with around 20% in the top ten. Baseline was the first blood sampling point, followed by cycle 4 day 1 and cycle 7 day 1. The sequence was obtained from an adult with an advanced solid tumor such as melanoma, head and neck, liver or kidney cancer. The rearrangement uses TRBV28 and TRBJ2-7, with D possibly matching TRBD1 (6 bases). Sequencing was performed on CD4+ or CD8+ T cells sorted from blood, taken in a trial of the OX40 agonist ivuxolimab. The CDR3 sequence: CASSYDGTSTYEQYF. Written as DNA, the CDR3 is TGTGCCAGCAGTTACGACGGGACATCCACCTACGAGCAGTACTTC.